One sample yielded the 20 T cell receptor beta chains listed below, sequenced in a study of T cell changes during pregnancy in multiple sclerosis. TCRdb keeps only in-frame clones here, not all; method: immunoSEQ multiplex PCR. The table includes some 47,000 clones, roughly 96% detected once. The material was peripheral blood, obtained in the second trimester of pregnancy. The source of these receptors is a female donor with multiple sclerosis, enrolled in a pregnancy study.

This clone was found once. V and J are TRBV19 and TRBJ2-1; 7 bases map to TRBD2. CDR1 is LNHDA and CDR2 is SQIVND in the germline V gene (reference sequence). Germline trimming cut 3 bases from V and 4 bases from J; bases unmatched to any gene: 6. The CDR3 loop spans 15 amino acids. The CDR3 region has the DNA TGTGCCAGTAGTATTAGTGCGGGGGTGTACAATGAGCAGTTCTTC. This translates into CASSISAGVYNEQFF.

The rearrangement links TRBV7-8 to TRBJ2-2; D is ambiguous. Germline V gene data show CDR1 as SGHVS and CDR2 as FQNEAQ. Between the trimmed V and J ends, which lost 0 bases and 2 bases, there was a span of 7 bases. The CDR3 has 15 residues. Written as DNA, the CDR3 is TGTGCCAGCAGCTTAGCGTGGCAAAACACCGGGGAGCTGTTTTTT. Protein sequence: CASSLAWQNTGELFF. Combining the CDR3 with reference TRBV7-8 and TRBJ2-2 gives the whole variable domain GAGVSQSPRYKVAKRGQDVALRCDPISGHVSLFWYQQALGQGPEFLTYFQNEAQLDKSGLPSDRFFAERPEGSVSTLKIQRTQQEDSAVYLCASSLAWQNTGELFFGEGSRLTVL.

V usage is TRBV5-1 and J usage is TRBJ1-1; TRBD1 is a possible D gene (6 bases). The CDR3 extends over 15 amino acids. Germline CDR1 reads SGHRS; CDR2 reads YFSETQ. The germline V and J ends were trimmed by 0 bases and 1 base, with 10 bases remaining between them. The CDR3, as DNA: TGCGCCAGCAGCTTGGGGGTCAGGGGGAACACTGAAGCTTTCTTT. Its translation: CASSLGVRGNTEAFF.

The V call is TRBV2, the J call TRBJ2-7, with TRBD1 as a possible D gene (5 bases). The CDR3 loop spans 13 amino acids. Germline loops: CDR1 SNHLY, CDR2 FYNNEI. With 5 bases removed from V and 1 base from J, the gap between germline ends came to 9 bases. DNA of the CDR3: TGTGCCAGCAGTTCGAGACAGTCCTACGAGCAGTACTTC. Protein sequence: CASSSRQSYEQYF.

This chain uses TRBV6-4 with TRBJ1-6, with unresolved D. Trimming shortened V by 4 bases and J by 9 bases, and 13 bases separated the two germline ends. The germline CDR1 and CDR2 sequences are MRHNA and SNTAGT. The CDR3 runs 14 residues. CDR3 sequence: CASSALVGGSPLHF. The CDR3 DNA is TGTGCCAGCAGTGCCTTGGTTGGAGGTTCACCCCTCCACTTT.

The chain has TRBV27 and TRBJ1-1; TRBD1 agrees at 9 bases. Trimming removed 5 bases from V and 3 bases from J; junction bases left unmatched: 10. CDR1 MNHEY and CDR2 SMNVEV come from the germline V gene (reference sequence). The CDR3 is 16 amino acids. CDR3 sequence reads: CASSVLGQGPDTEAFF. Written as DNA, the CDR3 is TGTGCCAGCAGTGTCCTGGGACAGGGACCGGACACTGAAGCTTTCTTT.

As regards this clone: Additional DNA sequences in this sample encode the identical CDR3. The rearrangement uses TRBV4-1 and TRBJ1-1; the match to TRBD1 covers 8 bases. The CDR3 is 14 residues long. Trimming removed 6 bases from V and 4 bases from J; junction bases left unmatched: 7. The germline gives CDR1 MGHRA, CDR2 YSYEKL. The CDR3 nucleotides are TGCGCCAGCAGTCAAACAGGGGGAGGCACTGAAGCTTTCTTT. It translates to CASSQTGGGTEAFF.

This chain uses TRBV19 with TRBJ2-3; 8 bases align to TRBD1. V dropped 5 bases and J dropped 2; count of bases not matched to a gene: 12. This CDR3 is built from 17 residues. CDR1 LNHDA and CDR2 SQIVND come from the germline V gene (reference sequence). The CDR3 spells CASSSPRQGALTDTQYF. Written as DNA, the CDR3 is TGTGCCAGTAGTTCCCCCCGGCAGGGGGCACTCACAGATACGCAGTATTTT.

The V gene is TRBV18, the J gene TRBJ1-1; weak D call: TRBD1 (6 bases). The CDR3 is 15 amino acids. The V end lost 3 bases, the J end lost 4 bases, and 15 bases lay between the germline ends. Germline CDR1 reads KGHSH; CDR2 reads LQKENI. CDR3 in amino acids: CASSPTQGLGTEAFF. The CDR3 DNA reads as TGTGCCAGCTCACCCACCCAGGGGTTGGGCACTGAAGCTTTCTTT.

The chain joins TRBV11-2 to TRBJ2-7; 9 nucleotides agree with TRBD1. Germline CDR1 reads SGHAT; CDR2 reads FQNNGV. The trim removed 7 bases at V and 5 bases at J, leaving 15 bases unmatched. CDR3 size: 16 residues. DNA of the CDR3: TGTGCCAGCACCCCAGGCCGGGGACAGGGATTAAACGAGCAGTACTTC. It is translated as CASTPGRGQGLNEQYF.

This clone occurred once. The rearrangement links TRBV15 to TRBJ1-1; TRBD1 matches 7 bases. Germline CDR1 is LNHNV and CDR2 is YYDKDF (reference sequence). This CDR3 comprises 14 residues. Losses at the gene ends were 0 bases for V and 3 bases for J; bases not matched to a gene: 1. The CDR3 DNA reads as TGTGCCACCAGCAGAGAACAGGGGCACACTGAAGCTTTCTTT. Its protein is CATSREQGHTEAFF. The full variable domain, in which reference TRBV15 and TRBJ1-1 provide the parts outside the CDR3, is DAMVIQNPRYQVTQFGKPVTLSCSQTLNHNVMYWYQQKSSQAPKLLFHYYDKDFNNEADTPDNFQSRRPNTSFCFLDIRSPGLGDTAMYLCATSREQGHTEAFFGQGTRLTVV.

J is TRBJ2-3 and V is TRBV15; possible D gene TRBD2, 7 bases. Deletions cut 6 bases from V and 3 bases from J, with 16 bases between. This CDR3 has 15 amino acids. CDR1 is LNHNV, CDR2 YYDKDF, per germline (reference sequence). The CDR3 loop is CATSIRGARTDTQYF. In DNA, the CDR3 is TGTGCCACCAGTATCCGGGGGGCGCGGACAGATACGCAGTATTTT.

The chain links TRBV12-2 to TRBJ2-7; no check of the table's D call, TRBD2, against the DNA was made. TRBV12-2 is marked as a pseudogene. The CDR3 runs to 14 residues. The chain's CDR3 is CASRLVGGSFEQYF. CDR3 bases: TGTGCAAGTCGCTTAGTCGGCGGGTCCTTCGAGCAGTACTTC.

The chain is built from TRBV7-6 and TRBJ2-5; 15 bases line up with TRBD2. The CDR3 is made up of 17 amino acids. Germline V gives CDR1 SGHVS, CDR2 FNYEAQ. V was clipped by 5 bases and J by 5 bases; unmatched bases: 9. The CDR3 reads CASSVSRTSGGAETQYF. In DNA form, the CDR3 reads TGTGCCAGCAGCGTCTCAAGGACTAGCGGGGGGGCGGAGACCCAGTACTTC.

The rearrangement uses TRBV14 and TRBJ1-1, with D unclear. The V gene lost 3 bases and the J gene lost 5 bases, with 7 bases spanning the gap. The CDR3 is made up of 12 amino acids. CDR1 and CDR2 (germline): SGHDN, FVKESK. CDR3 protein: CASSQIDTEAFF. The DNA for the CDR3 is TGTGCCAGCAGCCAGATAGATACTGAAGCTTTCTTT.

The rearrangement links TRBV2 to TRBJ2-6; D perhaps matches TRBD1 (5 bases). The length of the CDR3 is 14 residues. CDR1 is SNHLY and CDR2 is FYNNEI in the germline V gene. V gave up 7 bases and J gave up 2 bases, with 9 bases separating them. The CDR3 loop is CASKGETGANVLTF. The CDR3 DNA reads TGTGCCAGCAAAGGGGAAACTGGGGCCAACGTCCTGACTTTC.

V is TRBV7-9 and J is TRBJ2-7; a possible D gene is TRBD2 (6 bases). Trimming cost V 5 bases and J 2 bases, with 16 bases left between them. The CDR3 runs to 15 residues. Germline assignment: CDR1 SEHNR and CDR2 FQNEAQ (reference sequence). The CDR3: CASSRGAGRTYEQYF. CDR3 nucleotide sequence: TGTGCCAGCAGCCGCGGGGCGGGGCGGACCTACGAGCAGTACTTC.

The rearrangement uses TRBV9 and TRBJ1-6, with D possibly being TRBD1 (6 bases). V was cut by 6 bases and J by 4 bases, with 8 bases left in between. The CDR3 loop spans 13 amino acids. Germline values: CDR1 SGDLS, CDR2 YYNGEE. This chain's CDR3 is CASTTGYNSPLHF. CDR3 coding DNA: TGTGCCAGCACGACAGGTTATAATTCACCCCTCCACTTT.

This clone was seen only once. The V gene is TRBV5-4, the J gene TRBJ1-4, with TRBD1 matching 8 bases. There are 16 residues in the CDR3. Germline CDR1 SGHNT, CDR2 YYREEE (reference sequence). J was trimmed by 1 base and V by 4 bases; bases with no gene match: 6. The DNA for the CDR3 is TGTGCCAGCAGCGGCGGACAGGGAGGAACTAATGAAAAACTGTTTTTT. Amino acid sequence: CASSGGQGGTNEKLFF.

This clone showed up just once. The rearrangement uses TRBV6-1 and TRBJ1-5; D possibly corresponds to TRBD1 (6 bases). This CDR3 contains 15 residues. The V and J ends lost 4 bases and 2 bases respectively, with 12 bases between them. Germline assignment: CDR1 MNHNS and CDR2 SASEGT. The CDR3 region is CASSVGGSGNQPQHF. Here the CDR3 DNA reads TGTGCCAGCAGTGTAGGGGGTTCAGGCAATCAGCCCCAGCATTTT.